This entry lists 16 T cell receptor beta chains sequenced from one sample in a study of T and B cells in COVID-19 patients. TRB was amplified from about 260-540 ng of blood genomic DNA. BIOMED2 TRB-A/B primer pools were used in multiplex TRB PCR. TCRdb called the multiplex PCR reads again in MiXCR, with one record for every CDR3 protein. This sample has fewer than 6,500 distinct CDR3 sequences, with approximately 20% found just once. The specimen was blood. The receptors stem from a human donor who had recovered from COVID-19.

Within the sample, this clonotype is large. CDR3: CSACLAGTGEQFF. The CDR3 DNA reads TGCAGCGCATGCCTAGCGGGGACGGGTGAGCAGTTCTTC. The chain employs TRBV29-1 and TRBJ2-1; 9 bases map to TRBD2. Germline CDR1 is SQVTM and CDR2 is ANQGSEA. After removal of 7 bases from V and 9 bases from J, the junction contained 10 bases not matched to a gene. The CDR3 sequence is 13 residues long.

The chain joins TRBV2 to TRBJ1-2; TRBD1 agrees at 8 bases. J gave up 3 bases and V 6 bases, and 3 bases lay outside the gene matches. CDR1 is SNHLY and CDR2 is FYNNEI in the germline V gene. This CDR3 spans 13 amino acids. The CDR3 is CASSGQGHYGYTF. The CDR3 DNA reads TGTGCCAGCAGCGGACAGGGACACTATGGCTACACCTTC. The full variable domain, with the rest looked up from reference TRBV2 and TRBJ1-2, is EPEVTQTPSHQVTQMGQEVILRCVPISNHLYFYWYRQILGQKVEFLVSFYNNEISEKSEIFDDQFSVERPDGSNFTLKIRSTKLEDSAMYFCASSGQGHYGYTFGSGTRLTVV.

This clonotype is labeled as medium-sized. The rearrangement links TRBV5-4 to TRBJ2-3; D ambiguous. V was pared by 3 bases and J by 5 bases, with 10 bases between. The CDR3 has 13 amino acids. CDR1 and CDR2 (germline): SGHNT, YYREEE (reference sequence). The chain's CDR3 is CASSSQRGDTQYF. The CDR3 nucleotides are TGTGCCAGCAGCTCCCAACGAGGAGATACGCAGTATTTT.

The DNA for the CDR3 is TGCAGCGTTTTAGGCGGGCACTCTGGGGCCAACGTCCTGACTTTC. This gives the protein CSVLGGHSGANVLTF. The V call is TRBV29-1, the J call TRBJ2-6; D is perhaps TRBD2 (5 bases). Trimming removed 5 bases from V and 0 bases from J, with 11 bases in between. Per germline, CDR1 SQVTM and CDR2 ANQGSEA. The CDR3 runs 15 residues.

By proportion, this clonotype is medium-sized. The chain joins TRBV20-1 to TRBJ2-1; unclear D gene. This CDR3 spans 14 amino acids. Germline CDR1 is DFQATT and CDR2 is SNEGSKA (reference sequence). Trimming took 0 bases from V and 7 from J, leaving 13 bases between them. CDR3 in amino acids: CSARDQAGWNEQFF. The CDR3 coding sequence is TGCAGTGCTAGAGATCAAGCAGGATGGAATGAGCAGTTCTTC.

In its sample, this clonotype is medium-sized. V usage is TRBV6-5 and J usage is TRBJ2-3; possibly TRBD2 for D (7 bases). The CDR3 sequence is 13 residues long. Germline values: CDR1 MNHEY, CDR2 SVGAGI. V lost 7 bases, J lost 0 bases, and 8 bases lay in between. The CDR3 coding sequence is TGTGCCAGCAAGGGGGGGAGCACAGATACGCAGTATTTT. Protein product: CASKGGSTDTQYF.

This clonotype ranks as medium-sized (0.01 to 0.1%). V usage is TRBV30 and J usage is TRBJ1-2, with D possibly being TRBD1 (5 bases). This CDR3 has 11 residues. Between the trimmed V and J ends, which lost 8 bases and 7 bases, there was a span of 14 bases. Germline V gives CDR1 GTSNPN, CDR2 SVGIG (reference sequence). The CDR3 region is CAGGREGGYTF. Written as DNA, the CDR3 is TGTGCCGGCGGCAGGGAAGGTGGCTACACCTTC.

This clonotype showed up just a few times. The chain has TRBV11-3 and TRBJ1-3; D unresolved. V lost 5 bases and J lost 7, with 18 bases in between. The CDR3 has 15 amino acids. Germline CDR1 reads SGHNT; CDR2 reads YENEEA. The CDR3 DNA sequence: TGTGCCAGCAGCCAAAGCAGTATCTCCGGTAACACCATATATTTT. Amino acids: CASSQSSISGNTIYF.

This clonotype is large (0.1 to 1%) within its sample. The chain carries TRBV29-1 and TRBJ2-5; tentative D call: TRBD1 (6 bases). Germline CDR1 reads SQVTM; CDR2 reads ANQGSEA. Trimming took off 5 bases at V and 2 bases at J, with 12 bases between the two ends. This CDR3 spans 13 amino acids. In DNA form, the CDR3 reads TGCAGCGTTCCTAGAACAGGGCAAGAGACCCAGTACTTC. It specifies CSVPRTGQETQYF.

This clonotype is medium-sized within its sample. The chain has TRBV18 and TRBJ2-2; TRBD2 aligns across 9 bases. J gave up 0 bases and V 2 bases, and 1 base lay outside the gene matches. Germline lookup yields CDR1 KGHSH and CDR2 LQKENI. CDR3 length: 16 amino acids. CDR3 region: CASSPLAGANTGELFF. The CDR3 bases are TGTGCCAGCTCACCATTAGCGGGGGCGAACACCGGGGAGCTGTTTTTT. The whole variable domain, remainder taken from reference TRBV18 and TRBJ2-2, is NAGVMQNPRHLVRRRGQEARLRCSPMKGHSHVYWYRQLPEEGLKFMVYLQKENIIDESGMPKERFSAEFPKEGPSILRIQQVVRGDSAAYFCASSPLAGANTGELFFGEGSRLTVL.

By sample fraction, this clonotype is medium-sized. The CDR3: CAWSPLGGRAEKLFF. CDR3 nucleotides: TGTGCCTGGAGTCCCTTGGGGGGGCGAGCTGAAAAACTGTTTTTT. The rearrangement uses TRBV30 and TRBJ1-4; TRBD1 might be the D (6 bases). This CDR3 region has 15 residues. V lost 2 bases and J 7 bases, leaving 17 bases between the germline ends. CDR1 and CDR2 from the germline V gene are GTSNPN and SVGIG (reference sequence).

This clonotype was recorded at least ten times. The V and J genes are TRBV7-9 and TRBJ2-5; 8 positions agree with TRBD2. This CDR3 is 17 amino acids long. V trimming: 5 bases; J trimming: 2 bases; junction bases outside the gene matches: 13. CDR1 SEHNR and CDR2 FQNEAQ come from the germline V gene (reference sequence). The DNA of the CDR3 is TGTGCCAGCAGCCCGCCCAGAGCGGGGGCCTTACAAGAGACCCAGTACTTC. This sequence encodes CASSPPRAGALQETQYF.

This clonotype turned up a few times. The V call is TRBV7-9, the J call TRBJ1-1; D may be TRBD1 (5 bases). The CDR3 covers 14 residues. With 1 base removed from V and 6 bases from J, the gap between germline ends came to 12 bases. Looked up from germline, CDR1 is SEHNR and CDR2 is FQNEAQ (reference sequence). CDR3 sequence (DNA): TGTGCCAGCAGCTTAGGGGGCCAGGGTCCTGAAGCTTTCTTT. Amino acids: CASSLGGQGPEAFF.

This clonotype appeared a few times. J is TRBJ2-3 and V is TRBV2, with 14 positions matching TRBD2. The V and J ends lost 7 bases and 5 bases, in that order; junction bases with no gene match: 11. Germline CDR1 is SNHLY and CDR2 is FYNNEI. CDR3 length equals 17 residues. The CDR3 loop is CASTPGTSGSNKDTQYF. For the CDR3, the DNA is TGTGCCAGCACCCCCGGGACTAGCGGGAGCAATAAAGATACGCAGTATTTT.

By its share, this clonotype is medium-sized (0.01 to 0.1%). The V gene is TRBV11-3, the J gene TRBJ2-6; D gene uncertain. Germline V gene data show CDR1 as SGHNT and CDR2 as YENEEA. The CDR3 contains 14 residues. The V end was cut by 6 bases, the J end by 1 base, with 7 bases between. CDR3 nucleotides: TGTGCCAGCAGATCTCCTTCTGGGGCCAACGTCCTGACTTTC. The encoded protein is CASRSPSGANVLTF. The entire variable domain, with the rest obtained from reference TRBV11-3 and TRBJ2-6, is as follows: EAGVVQSPRYKIIEKKQPVAFWCNPISGHNTLYWYLQNLGQGPELLIRYENEEAVDDSQLPKDRFSAERLKGVDSTLKIQPAELGDSAVYLCASRSPSGANVLTFGAGSRLTVL.

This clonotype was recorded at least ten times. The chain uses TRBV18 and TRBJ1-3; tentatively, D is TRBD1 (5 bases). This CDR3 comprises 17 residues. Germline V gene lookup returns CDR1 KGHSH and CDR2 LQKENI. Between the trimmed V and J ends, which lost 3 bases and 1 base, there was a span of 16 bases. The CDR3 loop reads CASSPLSLDSSGNTIYF. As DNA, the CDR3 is TGTGCCAGCTCACCGCTGAGCTTAGACAGTTCTGGAAACACCATATATTTT.